This passage covers 14 T cell receptor beta chains from one sample sequenced in a study of CD8 T cells in Susac syndrome. RNA in amounts of about 0.5 to 1 ug was reverse transcribed with random hexamers. TCRdb redid the calling of the immunoSEQ multiplex PCR reads with MiXCR, one entry per CDR3 protein. The table shows 100,000 to 150,000 distinct CDR3 sequences, with about 95% occurring only once. Sequenced: CD8+ T cells from PBMCs. Receptors were obtained from a human donor with Susac syndrome.

This clonotype was recorded a few times. The V and J genes are TRBV7-8 and TRBJ1-2; D gene uncertain. CDR1 is SGHVS and CDR2 is FQNEAQ in the germline V gene. The CDR3 runs 14 residues. V shed 5 bases and J shed 0 bases, with 10 bases lying between them. CDR3 DNA sequence: TGTGCCAGCAGCCCCGACCGGGCTAACTATGGCTACACCTTC. Protein: CASSPDRANYGYTF.

CDR3 loop: CAIRPGLDNTYEQYF. In nucleotides, the CDR3 is TGTGCCATCAGGCCGGGACTAGACAACACCTACGAGCAGTACTTC. The V gene is TRBV10-3, the J gene TRBJ2-7, with TRBD2 matching 8 bases. Germline CDR1 and CDR2: ENHRY and SYGVKD. Trimming cost V 6 bases and J 2 bases; bases outside gene matches: 9. The CDR3 is 15 amino acids.

This clonotype was observed a single time. This rearrangement joins TRBV9 to TRBJ2-1; D possibly corresponds to TRBD1 (7 bases). With 3 bases removed from V and 8 bases from J, the gap between germline ends came to 15 bases. The length of the CDR3 is 14 residues. The germline gives CDR1 SGDLS, CDR2 YYNGEE. This CDR3 is CASSEEGAKDEQFF. DNA of the CDR3: TGTGCCAGCAGCGAGGAGGGGGCGAAGGATGAGCAGTTCTTC.

The rearrangement joins TRBV18 to TRBJ1-2, with TRBD1 matching over 9 bases. CDR3 size: 15 residues. The germline V gene has CDR1 KGHSH and CDR2 LQKENI. After removal of 3 bases from V and 8 bases from J, the junction contained 10 bases not matched to a gene. The CDR3 is CASSPDTGGAKGYTF. The CDR3 DNA reads as TGTGCCAGCTCACCCGACACAGGGGGCGCTAAGGGCTACACCTTC.

The chain combines TRBV15 with TRBJ2-2, with D perhaps TRBD2 (5 bases). This CDR3 comprises 16 residues. The ends were cut back, 4 bases at V and 2 bases at J, with 14 bases in the middle. CDR1 is LNHNV, CDR2 YYDKDF, per germline (reference sequence). The CDR3 DNA sequence: TGTGCCACCAGCATCAGTGAACGGGAAAACACCGGGGAGCTGTTTTTT. Residues: CATSISERENTGELFF.

The chain carries TRBV20-1 and TRBJ2-1; 12 bases are shared with TRBD2. CDR1 and CDR2 from the germline V gene are DFQATT and SNEGSKA (reference sequence). V lost 1 base to trimming and J lost 8 bases; unmatched junction nucleotides: 9. The CDR3 runs to 16 residues. CDR3 nucleotides: TGCAGTGCTAGAGGGCCAGCTAGCGGGAGGGGTGATGAGCAGTTCTTC. Translating gives CSARGPASGRGDEQFF.

The rearrangement uses TRBV6-1 and TRBJ1-3; no reliable D call. The CDR3 is 11 amino acids. Germline-derived CDR1 and CDR2 are MNHNS and SASEGT. Trimming took 6 bases from V and 4 from J, leaving 4 bases between them. The CDR3 nucleotides read TGTGCCAGCAGGAGCGGAAACACCATATATTTT. Protein product: CASRSGNTIYF.

The CDR3 spells CASSNSGSGTDTQYF. In DNA, the CDR3 is TGTGCCAGCAGCAATAGCGGGAGCGGCACAGATACGCAGTATTTT. The chain recombines TRBV13 with TRBJ2-3; 9 positions match TRBD2. CDR3 size: 15 residues. From germline, CDR1 is PRHDT and CDR2 FYEKMQ (reference sequence). V trimming: 5 bases; J trimming: 1 base; junction bases outside the gene matches: 4.

This clonotype has a single count. The gene calls are TRBV18 and TRBJ2-1; no clear D. The CDR3 contains 14 residues. The germline V gene encodes CDR1 KGHSH and CDR2 LQKENI. The ends were cut back, 0 bases at V and 7 bases at J, with 10 bases in the middle. The CDR3 sequence: CASSPPARLNEQFF. The CDR3 DNA follows: TGTGCCAGCTCACCACCAGCGCGCTTGAATGAGCAGTTCTTC.

The chain couples TRBV6-4 to TRBJ2-1; tentative D call: TRBD1 (6 bases). Trimming removed 5 bases from V and 8 bases from J, with 13 bases in between. Per germline, CDR1 MRHNA and CDR2 SNTAGT. This CDR3 is 13 amino acids long. CDR3 residues: CASSQGLLDEQFF. The CDR3 region has the DNA TGTGCCAGCAGTCAGGGGTTGTTAGATGAGCAGTTCTTC.

The J gene is TRBJ2-1, the V gene TRBV12-3 or TRBV12-4; no clear D gene. V gave up 5 bases and J gave up 10 bases, with 9 bases separating them. The CDR3 spans 11 residues. The CDR3 protein is CASSIPGEQFF. In nucleotides, the CDR3 is TGTGCCAGCAGTATCCCGGGCGAGCAGTTCTTC.

This clonotype was observed once. V and J are TRBV2 and TRBJ2-5; 8 nucleotides align to TRBD2. V dropped 4 bases and J dropped 2; count of bases not matched to a gene: 3. The CDR3 has 14 residues. Germline values: CDR1 SNHLY, CDR2 FYNNEI. CDR3 nucleotide sequence: TGTGCCAGCAGTGGTAGCGGGGCGCAAGAGACCCAGTACTTC. It codes for CASSGSGAQETQYF.

This chain uses TRBV12-3 or TRBV12-4 with TRBJ2-7; D is perhaps TRBD2 (6 bases). The ends were cut back, 7 bases at V and 0 bases at J, with 16 bases in the middle. The CDR3 runs to 15 residues. DNA for the CDR3: TGTGCCAGCACCATAAGGAGGGGCCCCTCCTACGAGCAGTACTTC. Amino acid sequence: CASTIRRGPSYEQYF.

Here the CDR3 DNA reads TGTGCCAGCAGCCAAGTTGTCGGGGACCACGAGCAGTACTTC. Amino acid sequence: CASSQVVGDHEQYF. This chain connects TRBV4-2 to TRBJ2-7, with D perhaps matching TRBD1 or TRBD2 (5 bases each). Trimming took 1 base from V and 5 from J, leaving 12 bases between them. This CDR3 is 14 amino acids long. Germline loops: CDR1 LGHNA, CDR2 YNFKEQ.